This T cell receptor (beta chain) was recovered during a study of blood T cells in healthy people across ages. This clonotype was picked up one time. V gave up 0 bases and J gave up 4 bases, with 20 bases separating them. Looked up from germline, CDR1 is LNHNV and CDR2 is YYDKDF (reference sequence). The CDR3 sequence is 18 residues long. The use of a sample-barcoded 5' primer and a J-beta primer mix characterized a second PCR of roughly 6 to 11 cycles. TCRdb re-derived calls from the 5' RACE reads in MiXCR, one entry per CDR3 protein. The sample has hundreds of thousands of distinct CDR3 sequences; under 30% are singletons.

The sequenced sample was blood. This TCR was sampled from a woman of 80 years or more in good health. The chain carries TRBV15 and TRBJ2-3; D may be TRBD1 or TRBD2 (5 bases each). The DNA of the CDR3 is TGTGCCACCAGCAGAGATCCTGGGGGAGTACAAGGACCAGATACGCAGTATTTT. Residues: CATSRDPGGVQGPDTQYF.